The present entry profiles one TCR beta chain with its context. Its target is not known. Between the trimmed V and J ends, which lost 7 bases and 2 bases, there was a span of 11 bases. This CDR3 region has 13 residues. Germline CDR1 MDHEN, CDR2 SYDVKM. The record originates from a study of shared clonotypes between healthy human individuals. The data were produced by immunoSEQ multiplex PCR, yet TCRdb's version contains in-frame clones alone and is incomplete. The table lists roughly 2.2 million clones, just over 90% of them singletons, with 0.39% in the top ten. Study-level points and caveats: Generally, naive subsets (rather than memory subsets) showed larger estimated richness.

Material for sequencing was naive CD4+ T cells from PBMCs. As to subset: CD45RA+ positively selected. This TCR was recovered from a man between 18 and 35 years old in good health. Some clones in this sample may be carry-over from other donors' samples. The rearrangement uses TRBV28 and TRBJ2-5, with D tentatively TRBD1 (6 bases). CDR3 region: CASKGGHQETQYF. The CDR3 coding sequence is TGTGCCAGCAAAGGGGGACATCAAGAGACCCAGTACTTC.